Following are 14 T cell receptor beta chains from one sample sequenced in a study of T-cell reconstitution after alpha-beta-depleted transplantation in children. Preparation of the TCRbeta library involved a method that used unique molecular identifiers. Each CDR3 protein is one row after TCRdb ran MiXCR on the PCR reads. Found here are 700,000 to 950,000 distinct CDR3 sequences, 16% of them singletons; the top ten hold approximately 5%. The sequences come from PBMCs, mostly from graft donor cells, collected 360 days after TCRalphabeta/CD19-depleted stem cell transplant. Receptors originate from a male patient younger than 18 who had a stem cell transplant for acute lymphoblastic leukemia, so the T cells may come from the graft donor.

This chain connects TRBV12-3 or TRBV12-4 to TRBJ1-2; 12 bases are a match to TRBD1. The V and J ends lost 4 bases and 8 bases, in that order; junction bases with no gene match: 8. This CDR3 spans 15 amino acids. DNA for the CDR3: TGTGCCAGCAGTTCGTCGGGACAGGGGGCAGGAGGCTACACCTTC. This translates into CASSSSGQGAGGYTF.

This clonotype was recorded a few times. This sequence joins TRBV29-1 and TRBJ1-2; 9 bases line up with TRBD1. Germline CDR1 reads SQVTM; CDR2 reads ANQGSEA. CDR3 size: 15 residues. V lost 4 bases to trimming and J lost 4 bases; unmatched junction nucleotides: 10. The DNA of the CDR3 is TGCAGCGTTGCTGTTTCCGGGACAGGGCCCTATGGCTACACCTTC. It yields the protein CSVAVSGTGPYGYTF.

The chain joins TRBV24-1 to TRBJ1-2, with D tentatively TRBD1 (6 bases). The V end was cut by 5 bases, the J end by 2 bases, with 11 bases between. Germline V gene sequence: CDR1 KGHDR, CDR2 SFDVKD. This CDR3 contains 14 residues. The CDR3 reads CATSASDRNYGYTF. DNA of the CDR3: TGTGCCACCAGTGCCTCGGACAGAAACTATGGCTACACCTTC.

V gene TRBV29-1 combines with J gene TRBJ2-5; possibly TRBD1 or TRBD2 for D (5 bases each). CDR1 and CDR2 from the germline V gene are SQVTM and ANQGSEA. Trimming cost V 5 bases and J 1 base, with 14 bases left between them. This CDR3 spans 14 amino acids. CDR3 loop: CSVSGRGSQETQYF. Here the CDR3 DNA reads TGCAGCGTTTCTGGACGGGGCAGCCAAGAGACCCAGTACTTC.

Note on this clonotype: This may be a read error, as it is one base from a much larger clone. CDR3 DNA: TGCGCCAGCAGCTTGGACGACAGCTACAATGAGCAGTTCTTC. It encodes CASSLDDSYNEQFF. The chain recombines TRBV5-1 with TRBJ2-1, with a tentative D call TRBD1 (5 bases). V was cut by 0 bases and J by 3 bases, with 7 bases left in between. CDR1 is SGHRS, CDR2 YFSETQ, per germline. The length of the CDR3 is 14 residues.

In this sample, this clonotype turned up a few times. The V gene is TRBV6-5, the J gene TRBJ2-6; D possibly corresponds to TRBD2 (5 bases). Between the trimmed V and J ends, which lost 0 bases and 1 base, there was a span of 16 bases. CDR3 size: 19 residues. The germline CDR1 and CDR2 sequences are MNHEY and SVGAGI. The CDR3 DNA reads TGTGCCAGCAGTTACTCTTCGGGATGGGATACATCTGGGGCCAACGTCCTGACTTTC. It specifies CASSYSSGWDTSGANVLTF.

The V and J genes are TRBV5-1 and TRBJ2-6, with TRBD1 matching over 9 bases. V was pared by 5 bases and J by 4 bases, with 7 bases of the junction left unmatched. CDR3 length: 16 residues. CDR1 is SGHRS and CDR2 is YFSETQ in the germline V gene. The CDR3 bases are TGCGCCAGCAGGTCCGGGACAGGGTTCGGGGCCAACGTCCTGACTTTC. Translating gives CASRSGTGFGANVLTF.

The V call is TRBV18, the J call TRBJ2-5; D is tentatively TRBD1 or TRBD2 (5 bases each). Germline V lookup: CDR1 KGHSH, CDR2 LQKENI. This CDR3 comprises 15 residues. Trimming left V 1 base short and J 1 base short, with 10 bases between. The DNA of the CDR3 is TGTGCCAGCTCACCACAGAAGGGGAGCCAAGAGACCCAGTACTTC. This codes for CASSPQKGSQETQYF.

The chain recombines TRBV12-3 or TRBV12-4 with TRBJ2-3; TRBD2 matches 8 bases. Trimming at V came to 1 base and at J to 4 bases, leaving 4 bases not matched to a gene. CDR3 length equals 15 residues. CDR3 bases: TGTGCCAGCAGTTTAGGCGGGAGGAAACCAGATACGCAGTATTTT. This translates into CASSLGGRKPDTQYF.

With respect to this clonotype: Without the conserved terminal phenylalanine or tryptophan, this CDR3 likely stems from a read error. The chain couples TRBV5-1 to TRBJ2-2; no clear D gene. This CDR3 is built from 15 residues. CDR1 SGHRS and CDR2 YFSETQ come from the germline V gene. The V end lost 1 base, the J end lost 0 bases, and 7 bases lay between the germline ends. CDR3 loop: CASSLSLSNTGELFS. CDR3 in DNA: TGCGCCAGCAGCTTGTCCCTCTCGAACACCGGGGAGCTGTTTTCT.

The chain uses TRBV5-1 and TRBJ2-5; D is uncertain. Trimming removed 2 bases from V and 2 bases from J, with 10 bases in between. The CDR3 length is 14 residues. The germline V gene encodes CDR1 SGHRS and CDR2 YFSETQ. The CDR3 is CASSFTARQETQYF. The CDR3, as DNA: TGCGCCAGCAGCTTTACCGCCAGACAAGAGACCCAGTACTTC.

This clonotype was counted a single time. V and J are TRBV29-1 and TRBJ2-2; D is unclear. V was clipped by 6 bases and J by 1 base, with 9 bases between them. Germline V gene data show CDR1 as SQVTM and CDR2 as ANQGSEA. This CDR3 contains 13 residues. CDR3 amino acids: CSVGLENTGELFF. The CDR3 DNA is TGCAGCGTCGGTCTGGAGAACACCGGGGAGCTGTTTTTT.

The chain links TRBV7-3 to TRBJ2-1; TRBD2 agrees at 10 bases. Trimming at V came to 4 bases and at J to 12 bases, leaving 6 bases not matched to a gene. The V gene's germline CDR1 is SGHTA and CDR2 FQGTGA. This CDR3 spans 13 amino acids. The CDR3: CASSSLAGEGQFF. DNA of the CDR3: TGTGCCAGCAGCTCCCTAGCGGGAGAGGGGCAGTTCTTC.

CDR3 residues: CASSRDSPFNYGYTF. CDR3 DNA: TGTGCCAGCAGTAGGGACAGCCCTTTCAACTATGGCTACACCTTC. The chain employs TRBV12-3 or TRBV12-4 and TRBJ1-2; 7 bases line up with TRBD1. The ends lost 5 bases at V and 2 bases at J; junction bases unmatched: 8. The CDR3 has 15 amino acids.